The T cell receptor (beta chain) under discussion was sequenced for a study of identifying expanded T cells in peripheral blood. Comment on this clone: Antigen specificity is unknown.

Sequencing used immunoSEQ multiplex PCR; TCRdb keeps in-frame clones, though not all of them. Counted here are some 78,000 clones, approximately 90% occurring once; the ten biggest clones make up under 20%. Healthy donors had no documented immune events, such as infections, while sampled. The length of the CDR3 is 15 residues. V shed 7 bases and J 1 base; nucleotides not matched to a gene: 8. Germline CDR1 is SGHNT and CDR2 is YENEEA. General study points: Differentially abundant clones: about 1.2 between replicates, roughly 16 at approximately 13 days, 19 at four. Across healthy donors, higher total template counts meant significantly greater roughly two-week count variance.

This TCR derives from a person aged 18-70 years in good health. The sample comprised blood. The chain links TRBV11-3 to TRBJ2-3, with TRBD2 matching over 7 bases. CDR3 DNA sequence: TGTGCCAGCACCCGAGCGGGGTATCGCACAGATACGCAGTATTTT. Its translation: CASTRAGYRTDTQYF. The complete variable domain, with remaining parts taken from reference TRBV11-3 and TRBJ2-3, reads EAGVVQSPRYKIIEKKQPVAFWCNPISGHNTLYWYLQNLGQGPELLIRYENEEAVDDSQLPKDRFSAERLKGVDSTLKIQPAELGDSAVYLCASTRAGYRTDTQYFGPGTRLTVL.